These 16 T cell receptor beta chains were sequenced from one sample in a study of control samples from healthy donors and cancer patients. TCRdb keeps only in-frame clones here, not all; method: immunoSEQ multiplex PCR. The sample has roughly 120,000 clones; approximately 88% are singletons. The sequenced sample was blood. These receptors were collected from a man in his forties or fifties in good health.

The chain uses TRBV6-5 and TRBJ1-3, with D possibly TRBD1 on 5 matching bases. This CDR3 is built from 14 residues. Per the germline V gene, CDR1 is MNHEY and CDR2 is SVGAGI. Trimming removed 6 bases at V and 4 bases at J, with 13 bases between. The CDR3 protein is CASSRDRQGNTIYF. Here the CDR3 DNA reads TGTGCCAGCAGCCGGGACCGGCAGGGAAACACCATATATTTT.

The chain employs TRBV18 and TRBJ2-2; D remains unclear. Trimming pared 6 bases from V and 0 bases from J, leaving 14 bases between. Germline V gene lookup returns CDR1 KGHSH and CDR2 LQKENI. This CDR3 has 16 residues. CDR3 protein: CASSPSGQANTGELFF. CDR3 DNA: TGTGCCAGCTCCCCTAGTGGGCAGGCGAACACCGGGGAGCTGTTTTTT.

The chain is built from TRBV3-1 (or the pseudogene TRBV3-2) and TRBJ2-6, with no clear D. V lost 5 bases to trimming and J lost 0 bases, with 2 bases between them. The CDR3 covers 13 residues. Germline lookup yields CDR1 LGHDT and CDR2 YNNKEL (reference sequence). The CDR3 spells CASSNSGANVLTF. The CDR3 DNA sequence: TGTGCCAGCAGCAACTCTGGGGCCAACGTCCTGACTTTC.

This chain joins TRBV5-1 and TRBJ2-1; 8 nucleotides match TRBD2. Germline CDR1 reads SGHRS; CDR2 reads YFSETQ. V shed 4 bases and J 2 bases; nucleotides not matched to a gene: 5. The CDR3 extends over 15 amino acids. CDR3 residues: CASSLNGGAYNEQFF. In DNA, the CDR3 is TGCGCCAGCAGCCTTAACGGGGGGGCCTACAATGAGCAGTTCTTC.

This chain joins TRBV11-2 and TRBJ1-1, with D possibly being TRBD1 (5 bases). Trimming took off 6 bases at V and 1 base at J, with 12 bases between the two ends. The CDR3 covers 14 residues. Germline CDR1 reads SGHAT; CDR2 reads FQNNGV. CDR3 nucleotide sequence: TGTGCCAGCAGGCGGGGGGAAGCGAACACTGAAGCTTTCTTT. Protein: CASRRGEANTEAFF.

This clone turned up a few times. The V call is TRBV9, the J call TRBJ2-3; TRBD2 matches at 13 bases. This CDR3 contains 18 residues. Trimming removed 0 bases from V and 0 bases from J; junction bases left unmatched: 4. Germline V gives CDR1 SGDLS, CDR2 YYNGEE. The DNA for the CDR3 is TGTGCCAGCAGCGTAGGGACTAGCGGGGGCCCCAGCACAGATACGCAGTATTTT. It yields the protein CASSVGTSGGPSTDTQYF.

The CDR3 reads CASSYTGFDTF. The CDR3 nucleotides are TGTGCCAGCAGTTACACAGGGTTCGACACCTTC. The chain couples TRBV6-6 to TRBJ1-2; tentative D call: TRBD1 (6 bases). V was trimmed by 2 bases and J by 12 bases, leaving 10 bases between them. CDR3 size: 11 residues. In germline, CDR1 is MNHNY, CDR2 SVGAGI (reference sequence).

The gene calls are TRBV30 and TRBJ1-1, with 8 bases that match TRBD1. The CDR3 covers 14 residues. The V segment lost 1 base and the J segment 5 bases; nucleotides outside the gene matches: 6. Germline CDR1 and CDR2: GTSNPN and SVGIG (reference sequence). The CDR3, as DNA: TGTGCCTGGAGTGCAATACAGGGGGGTACTGAAGCTTTCTTT. This gives the protein CAWSAIQGGTEAFF.

The V call is TRBV19, the J call TRBJ2-7; 7 positions agree with TRBD1. CDR1 is LNHDA and CDR2 is SQIVND in the germline V gene (reference sequence). V lost 7 bases to trimming and J lost 6 bases; unmatched junction nucleotides: 9. CDR3 length: 13 amino acids. CDR3 protein: CASMGTAPFEQYF. The CDR3 DNA reads as TGTGCCAGTATGGGGACAGCCCCCTTCGAGCAGTACTTC.

The chain has TRBV30 and TRBJ1-1; a weak D match, TRBD1 (5 bases). CDR1 GTSNPN and CDR2 SVGIG come from the germline V gene (reference sequence). The CDR3 length is 13 residues. Trimming took 3 bases from V and 1 from J, leaving 9 bases between them. CDR3 bases: TGTGCCTGGAGGGGACTAAAGAACACTGAAGCTTTCTTT. Amino acids: CAWRGLKNTEAFF.

V is TRBV7-8 and J is TRBJ2-2; 12 bases match TRBD2. The CDR3 runs 18 residues. CDR1 and CDR2 (germline): SGHVS, FQNEAQ. Trimming took 4 bases from V and 3 from J; bases not matched to a gene: 9. CDR3 coding DNA: TGTGCCAGCAGCTCCTATGGACTAGCGGGGACTCACACCGGGGAGCTGTTTTTT. It yields the protein CASSSYGLAGTHTGELFF.

CDR3 nucleotide sequence: TGTGCCACCAGCAGAGCCCCCCGGGGGGAGCTGTTTTTT. The encoded protein is CATSRAPRGELFF. The J gene is TRBJ2-2, the V gene TRBV15, with D hard to call. Germline loops: CDR1 LNHNV, CDR2 YYDKDF (reference sequence). The length of the CDR3 is 13 residues. V was clipped by 1 base and J by 8 bases, with 8 bases between them.

The chain joins TRBV4-1 to TRBJ2-2; the match to TRBD1 covers 9 bases. There are 15 residues in the CDR3. J gave up 7 bases and V 4 bases, and 7 bases lay outside the gene matches. Germline values: CDR1 MGHRA, CDR2 YSYEKL. CDR3 in amino acids: CASSLRDRESGELFF. CDR3 bases: TGCGCCAGCAGCCTACGGGACAGGGAGAGCGGGGAGCTGTTTTTT.

Details on this clone: This likely comes from a read error, as the CDR3 has no conserved phenylalanine or tryptophan at its end. Because the CDR3's place on the DNA is in doubt, the DNA is left out and the CDR3 is given as listed by TCRdb. J is TRBJ1-2 and V is TRBV10-1; the table's D call TRBD1 went unverified against the DNA. Ends included, the CDR3 has 11 residues. Per the germline V gene, CDR1 is WNHNN and CDR2 is SYGVQD (reference sequence). CDR3 residues: CASRTLSQGAG.

J is TRBJ2-1 and V is TRBV12-3 or TRBV12-4; D may be TRBD2 (5 bases). V was trimmed by 5 bases and J by 5 bases, leaving 10 bases between them. This CDR3 has 13 amino acids. This chain's CDR3 is CASSPSSNNEQFF. CDR3 DNA sequence: TGTGCCAGCAGTCCTAGCAGCAACAATGAGCAGTTCTTC.

The chain couples TRBV13 to TRBJ2-5, with 10 nucleotides matching TRBD2. The germline V gene encodes CDR1 PRHDT and CDR2 FYEKMQ (reference sequence). This CDR3 has 15 residues. V shed 2 bases and J 5 bases; nucleotides not matched to a gene: 5. CDR3: CASSLSGGVVETQYF. The CDR3 DNA follows: TGTGCCAGCAGCTTAAGCGGGGGGGTGGTCGAGACCCAGTACTTC.